These 10 T cell receptor beta chains were all obtained from the same sample, sequenced in a study of CD8+CD57+ T cells in acquired aplastic anemia. TCR beta VDJ and CDR3 were profiled, and genomic DNA was the template. TCRdb analysed the reads with MiXCR anew, one entry per CDR3 protein. The table lists some 150,000 distinct CDR3 sequences, 41% of them singletons. The sequenced material came from sorted CD4+, CD8+, or CD8+CD57+ T cells (not recorded which) from PBMCs. Receptors were obtained from a human donor in good health, serving as a control.

The CDR3 DNA sequence: TGTGCCAGTAGCTCTCAGAATTCTGGAAACACCATATATTTT. This codes for CASSSQNSGNTIYF. The chain carries TRBV19 and TRBJ1-3; D not resolved. From germline, CDR1 is LNHDA and CDR2 SQIVND (reference sequence). The CDR3 loop spans 14 amino acids. Trimming left V 6 bases short and J 1 base short, with 10 bases between.

J is TRBJ1-4 and V is TRBV2, with 11 positions matching TRBD1. J gave up 13 bases and V 8 bases, and 6 bases lay outside the gene matches. CDR1 and CDR2 from the germline V gene are SNHLY and FYNNEI. The CDR3 consists of 12 residues. Here the CDR3 DNA reads TGTGCCAGCGGACAGGGGGCGACGGGACTGTTTTTT. Amino acid sequence: CASGQGATGLFF.

A note on this clonotype: Its ends do not fully match the called genes, so a read error is possible. CDR3 nucleotides: TGCAGTGCTCAAGACTTCTGCGAGCAGTGCTTC. Residues: CSAQDFCEQCF. The V call is TRBV20-1, the J call TRBJ2-7; D is undetermined. The CDR3 is 11 amino acids. The germline V gene has CDR1 DFQATT and CDR2 SNEGSKA (reference sequence).

This clonotype was counted many times. The chain carries TRBV9 and TRBJ2-5; no reliable D call. The CDR3 sequence is 14 residues long. From germline, CDR1 is SGDLS and CDR2 YYNGEE. Between the trimmed V and J ends, which lost 2 bases and 2 bases, there was a span of 10 bases. CDR3 sequence: CASSVEVEQETQYF. DNA for the CDR3: TGTGCCAGCAGCGTCGAAGTCGAACAAGAGACCCAGTACTTC.

As regards this clonotype: This could be a read error, since a much larger clone is one nucleotide away. V and J are TRBV5-1 and TRBJ1-4, with a possible D match to TRBD1 (6 bases). The CDR3 has 15 residues. The V gene's germline CDR1 is SGHRS and CDR2 YFSETQ. The DNA for the CDR3 is TGCGCCGGCAGCTGGGGGCAGGGTAGTAATGAAAAACTGTTTTTT. The encoded protein is CAGSWGQGSNEKLFF.

The chain links TRBV15 to TRBJ2-3; D is uncertain. Germline values: CDR1 LNHNV, CDR2 YYDKDF (reference sequence). The CDR3 length is 16 residues. V lost 0 bases and J 2 bases, leaving 12 bases between the germline ends. In DNA form, the CDR3 reads TGTGCCACCAGCAGAGATTTTAGGCGAGACACAGATACGCAGTATTTT. Protein sequence: CATSRDFRRDTDTQYF.

This clonotype was counted a single time. The V call is TRBV10-2, the J call TRBJ2-3, with 10 nucleotides matching TRBD2. The CDR3 contains 16 residues. The junction had 10 bases not matched to a gene; V was cut back by 6 bases and J by 4 bases. Germline V CDR1 and CDR2: WSHSY, SAAADI. The CDR3 sequence: CASSPRLAGQADTQYF. CDR3 nucleotides: TGCGCCAGCAGCCCGAGACTAGCGGGCCAAGCAGATACGCAGTATTTT.

In this sample, this clonotype turned up many times. This chain joins TRBV10-3 and TRBJ2-1; the D is unclear. The CDR3 is 16 amino acids. V lost 3 bases and J lost 1, with 13 bases in between. CDR1 and CDR2 (germline): ENHRY, SYGVKD. CDR3 coding DNA: TGTGCCATCAGTGATTCCGCGGTTAGATCCTACAATGAGCAGTTCTTC. It yields the protein CAISDSAVRSYNEQFF.

The rearrangement links TRBV2 to TRBJ1-1; D is undetermined. Trimming cost V 0 bases and J 0 bases, with 14 bases left between them. CDR1 and CDR2 (germline): SNHLY, FYNNEI. The CDR3 has 17 residues. CDR3 sequence (DNA): TGTGCCAGCAGTGAAGCGTTGGGCAGGAGCTTGAACACTGAAGCTTTCTTT. Encoded protein: CASSEALGRSLNTEAFF.

CDR3 coding DNA: TGTGCCAGCAGCTTAAGCTCAACGACTAGCGGCTACAATGAGCAGTTCTTC. The encoded protein is CASSLSSTTSGYNEQFF. The V and J genes are TRBV10-3 and TRBJ2-1, with 9 positions matching TRBD2. With 10 bases clipped from V and 3 bases from J, the junction kept 16 bases outside the gene matches. The CDR3 is made up of 17 amino acids. The germline V gene encodes CDR1 ENHRY and CDR2 SYGVKD.